One and the same sample provided the 27 T cell receptor beta chains below, sequenced in a study of blood T cells in healthy people across ages. It was with a sample-barcoded 5' primer and a J-beta primer mix that a second PCR of about 6 to 12 cycles was run. TCRdb ran MiXCR on the 5' RACE reads and lists one entry per CDR3 protein. In the table there are 950,000 to 1,200,000 distinct CDR3 sequences, around two fifths of which are singletons. The sample consisted of blood. All receptors derive from a young man in good health.

With respect to this clonotype: A much larger clone differs by one base, so this may be a read error. The V call is TRBV7-2, the J call TRBJ2-3; D remains ambiguous. Germline V gene sequence: CDR1 SGHTA, CDR2 FQGNSA. The CDR3 runs 14 residues. CDR3 region: CDSSLSKDTDTQYF. In nucleotides, the CDR3 is TGTGACAGCAGCTTAAGTAAGGACACAGATACGCAGTATTTT. Variable domain in full (rest from reference TRBV7-2 and TRBJ2-3): GAGVSQSPSNKVTEKGKDVELRCDPISGHTALYWYRQSLGQGLEFLIYFQGNSAPDKSGLPSDRFSAERTGGSVSTLTIQRTQQEDSAVYLCDSSLSKDTDTQYFGPGTRLTVL.

The rearrangement joins TRBV6-2 or TRBV6-3 to TRBJ2-3; D possibly corresponds to TRBD2 (6 bases). CDR3 length: 16 amino acids. Germline CDR1 is MNHEY and CDR2 is SVGEGT. With 2 bases removed from V and 0 bases from J, the gap between germline ends came to 12 bases. The CDR3 is CASSYNRETSTDTQYF. In DNA form, the CDR3 reads TGTGCCAGCAGTTACAACCGGGAGACTAGCACAGATACGCAGTATTTT.

This chain connects TRBV6-1 to TRBJ2-3; D unclear. The CDR3 has 17 amino acids. Germline values: CDR1 MNHNS, CDR2 SASEGT. V lost 6 bases, J lost 1 base, and 20 bases lay in between. The CDR3 region is CASSPSADSSRTDTQYF. CDR3 DNA: TGTGCCAGCAGCCCCTCGGCAGACTCATCCCGCACAGATACGCAGTATTTT.

The genes are TRBV7-2 and TRBJ1-2, with TRBD1 matching 8 bases. Looked up from germline, CDR1 is SGHTA and CDR2 is FQGNSA. CDR3 length: 13 amino acids. V dropped 7 bases and J dropped 8; count of bases not matched to a gene: 9. The CDR3 is CASTRGQGEGYTF. The DNA of the CDR3 is TGTGCCAGCACCCGAGGACAGGGAGAGGGCTACACCTTC.

This clonotype has a count of ten or more. V is TRBV20-1 and J is TRBJ2-1; 10 nucleotides agree with TRBD2. Germline V gene lookup returns CDR1 DFQATT and CDR2 SNEGSKA (reference sequence). The CDR3 totals 17 residues. The V segment lost 3 bases and the J segment 0 bases; nucleotides outside the gene matches: 8. The CDR3 loop reads CSARSQRGGRSYNEQFF. The CDR3 region has the DNA TGCAGTGCTAGGAGCCAGCGGGGGGGGCGCTCCTACAATGAGCAGTTCTTC.

CDR3 residues: CASSLAVPGTDTQYF. In nucleotides, the CDR3 is TGTGCCAGCAGTTTAGCGGTCCCGGGCACAGATACGCAGTATTTT. The chain carries TRBV12-3 or TRBV12-4 and TRBJ2-3; D ambiguous. V dropped 0 bases and J dropped 1 base, with 8 bases sitting between them. The CDR3 extends over 15 amino acids.

This clonotype was recorded only once. The chain is built from TRBV7-2 and TRBJ1-6; 10 bases map to TRBD1. After removal of 5 bases from V and 9 bases from J, the junction contained 10 bases not matched to a gene. Per germline, CDR1 SGHTA and CDR2 FQGNSA. The CDR3 is 16 amino acids. DNA for the CDR3: TGTGCCAGCAGCGTTACGGACAGGGGGTCTGGTTCACCCCTCCACTTT. It specifies CASSVTDRGSGSPLHF.

The J gene is TRBJ1-1, the V gene TRBV20-1; D might be TRBD1 (5 bases). The CDR3 totals 13 residues. Germline V lookup: CDR1 DFQATT, CDR2 SNEGSKA (reference sequence). Between the trimmed V and J ends, which lost 3 bases and 1 base, there was a span of 9 bases. The DNA for the CDR3 is TGCAGTGCTAGGGGACCTACGAACACTGAAGCTTTCTTT. Protein sequence: CSARGPTNTEAFF.

V and J are TRBV20-1 and TRBJ1-1; 9 nucleotides line up with TRBD1. The CDR3 covers 15 residues. The germline V gene encodes CDR1 DFQATT and CDR2 SNEGSKA (reference sequence). V was clipped by 0 bases and J by 5 bases; unmatched bases: 7. CDR3 DNA sequence: TGCAGTGCTAGAGATCATGGGACAGGGAGAACTGAAGCTTTCTTT. Amino acids: CSARDHGTGRTEAFF.

This clonotype has just one count. Being one base from a much bigger clone, this may be a read error. The chain uses TRBV7-8 and TRBJ2-3, with unresolved D. Trimming took off 8 bases at V and 0 bases at J, with 12 bases between the two ends. The CDR3 spans 14 residues. CDR1 and CDR2 from the germline V gene are SGHVS and FQNEAQ. The CDR3 region has the DNA TGTGCCAGCGGCCCAGCCCCTAGCACAGATACGCAGTATTTT. Its protein product is CASGPAPSTDTQYF.

This rearrangement joins TRBV7-9 to TRBJ1-1; D gene uncertain. Trimming took off 6 bases at V and 5 bases at J, with 13 bases between the two ends. The CDR3 extends over 13 amino acids. CDR1 and CDR2 (germline): SEHNR, FQNEAQ (reference sequence). The CDR3 bases are TGTGCCAGCAGTTGGTCCGCGGGGACTGAAGCTTTCTTT. Translated: CASSWSAGTEAFF.

The CDR3 sequence is CASSQDRTAEGETQYF. Written as DNA, the CDR3 is TGCGCCAGCAGCCAAGATCGCACAGCGGAGGGCGAGACCCAGTACTTC. The chain carries TRBV4-1 and TRBJ2-5; TRBD2 might be the D (6 bases). V shed 0 bases and J shed 5 bases, with 16 bases lying between them. The CDR3 loop spans 16 amino acids. Germline CDR1 MGHRA, CDR2 YSYEKL.

At least ten counts were recorded for this clonotype. A read error may produce the germline difference seen at one junction end. The rearrangement links TRBV4-3 to TRBJ2-7; D is unclear. Germline lookup yields CDR1 LGHNA and CDR2 YSLEER. This CDR3 has 13 amino acids. The CDR3 loop is CASSQAPSYEQYF. The CDR3 DNA follows: TGCGCCAGCAGTCAAGCCCCTTCCTACGAGCAGTACTTC.

This chain links TRBV20-1 with TRBJ2-3; no definite D call. V dropped 2 bases and J dropped 4 bases, with 13 bases sitting between them. The CDR3 totals 14 residues. Germline V gives CDR1 DFQATT, CDR2 SNEGSKA (reference sequence). The CDR3 sequence is CSARPSSSADTQYF. Here the CDR3 DNA reads TGCAGTGCTAGACCCTCCTCGTCCGCAGATACGCAGTATTTT.

This clonotype was counted ten times or more. One end of the junction does not line up with germline, which may come from a read error. The chain combines TRBV2 with TRBJ1-6, with unresolved D. The CDR3 extends over 13 amino acids. Germline V gives CDR1 SNHLY, CDR2 FYNNEI. The CDR3 spells CASSVSYNSPLHF. CDR3 bases: TGCGCCAGCAGCGTCTCCTATAATTCACCCCTCCACTTT.

This chain links TRBV6-5 with TRBJ1-5, with TRBD1 matching 10 bases. Trimming took 0 bases from V and 1 from J; bases not matched to a gene: 3. CDR1 and CDR2 (germline): MNHEY, SVGAGI. The CDR3 is 17 amino acids. CDR3 bases: TGTGCCAGCAGTTACTCGAAGGACAGGGGGAGCAATCAGCCCCAGCATTTT. Its protein is CASSYSKDRGSNQPQHF.

This clonotype was found a few times. CDR3 DNA: TGTGCCATCAGTCGGACAGAGATCGCGGACATTCAGTACTTC. Residues: CAISRTEIADIQYF. V and J are TRBV10-3 and TRBJ2-4; perhaps TRBD1 as D (6 bases). Germline loops: CDR1 ENHRY, CDR2 SYGVKD. The CDR3 is made up of 14 amino acids. Trimming took off 5 bases at V and 8 bases at J, with 16 bases between the two ends.

The CDR3 DNA follows: TGTGCCAGCAGAGATATAGACATGAACACTGAAGCTTTCTTT. It codes for CASRDIDMNTEAFF. This rearrangement joins TRBV28 to TRBJ1-1, with D unresolved. Trimming pared 6 bases from V and 0 bases from J, leaving 11 bases between. Looked up from germline, CDR1 is MDHEN and CDR2 is SYDVKM. This CDR3 region has 14 residues.

The V call is TRBV20-1, the J call TRBJ2-3; D is ambiguous. The CDR3 spans 15 residues. Trimming cost V 3 bases and J 6 bases, with 19 bases left between them. Looked up from germline, CDR1 is DFQATT and CDR2 is SNEGSKA (reference sequence). The CDR3 is CSASDRTGRTDTQYF. CDR3 sequence (DNA): TGCAGTGCTAGCGACCGAACCGGCAGAACGGATACGCAGTATTTT.

The chain links TRBV20-1 to TRBJ2-2; 9 bases line up with TRBD2. The trim removed 1 base at V and 4 bases at J, leaving 4 bases unmatched. The CDR3 is made up of 15 amino acids. CDR1 is DFQATT, CDR2 SNEGSKA, per germline (reference sequence). The DNA of the CDR3 is TGCAGTGCTAGAGTAGAGGGACTAGCCACCGGGGAGCTGTTTTTT. Protein sequence: CSARVEGLATGELFF.

This clonotype has just a few counts. This chain's CDR3 is CASSLGVGETEAFF. The DNA of the CDR3 is TGTGCCAGCAGCCTGGGGGTTGGGGAAACTGAAGCTTTCTTT. This chain uses TRBV5-5 with TRBJ1-1; TRBD1 is a possible D gene (5 bases). The CDR3 runs to 14 residues. Trimming took 4 bases from V and 5 from J, leaving 15 bases between them. In germline, CDR1 is SGHKS, CDR2 YYEKEE (reference sequence). The full variable domain, with the rest looked up from reference TRBV5-5 and TRBJ1-1, is DAGVTQSPTHLIKTRGQQVTLRCSPISGHKSVSWYQQVLGQGPQFIFQYYEKEERGRGNFPDRFSARQFPNYSSELNVNALLLGDSALYLCASSLGVGETEAFFGQGTRLTVV.

This clonotype showed up many times. The gene calls are TRBV12-3 or TRBV12-4 and TRBJ2-3; D perhaps matches TRBD1 (5 bases). The germline V and J ends were trimmed by 5 bases and 4 bases, with 10 bases remaining between them. The CDR3 covers 13 residues. CDR3 nucleotide sequence: TGTGCCAGCAGTCCCCAGGGTCCAGATACGCAGTATTTT. Its translation: CASSPQGPDTQYF.

This clonotype was observed many times. The CDR3 coding sequence is TGTGCCAGCCGGGGTGAGGCAGATACGCAGTATTTT. Translating it yields CASRGEADTQYF. This chain uses TRBV9 with TRBJ2-3; TRBD2 is a possible D gene (5 bases). Trimming pared 7 bases from V and 4 bases from J, leaving 10 bases between. Germline V gene lookup returns CDR1 SGDLS and CDR2 YYNGEE. This CDR3 has 12 amino acids.

This chain uses TRBV7-9 with TRBJ1-1; D is unresolved. This CDR3 is 14 amino acids long. V was pared by 4 bases and J by 4 bases, with 13 bases between. CDR1 is SEHNR, CDR2 FQNEAQ, per germline (reference sequence). The CDR3 spells CASSSEGRGTEAFF. CDR3 nucleotides: TGTGCCAGCAGCTCTGAGGGTCGGGGCACTGAAGCTTTCTTT.

The chain couples TRBV28 to TRBJ2-7, with D maybe TRBD2 (7 bases). The CDR3 contains 14 residues. V was pared by 3 bases and J by 7 bases, with 16 bases between. CDR1 MDHEN and CDR2 SYDVKM come from the germline V gene. CDR3 amino acids: CASSFAGASNEQYF. The CDR3, as DNA: TGTGCCAGCAGTTTCGCGGGGGCGTCAAATGAGCAGTACTTC.

The chain recombines TRBV10-3 with TRBJ1-1; 10 positions agree with TRBD1. Per the germline V gene, CDR1 is ENHRY and CDR2 is SYGVKD. V lost 10 bases to trimming and J lost 5 bases; unmatched junction nucleotides: 7. The CDR3 has 13 amino acids. DNA for the CDR3: TGTGCCACCGGGGACAGGGGAACAACTGAAGCTTTCTTT. Protein sequence: CATGDRGTTEAFF.

V is TRBV5-5 and J is TRBJ1-5; the match to TRBD1 covers 7 bases. Germline lookup yields CDR1 SGHKS and CDR2 YYEKEE (reference sequence). The J segment lost 8 bases and the V segment lost 1 base, leaving 18 bases of the junction unmatched. The CDR3 has 18 residues. CDR3: CASSLYHNPGTELKPQHF. The CDR3 DNA follows: TGTGCCAGCAGCTTGTACCACAACCCCGGGACAGAGCTTAAGCCCCAGCATTTT.